This entry describes one T cell receptor beta chain. The data stem from a study of blood T cell repertoires in COVID-19. Across the whole study: Researchers got acute and convalescent COVID-19 samples from the United States, Italy and Spain. T cells, B-cell-depleted T cells, or PBMCs supplied cDNA or gDNA.

Per the original data handling: The authors estimated nucleated cell counts from reference gene primer amplification. Measured with immunoSEQ multiplex PCR; TCRdb has only the in-frame clones, and not every one. For V, J and clone size, that table is used; D and trimming come from the DNA. The table shows 50,000 to 80,000 clones, with around 83% occurring only once. The CDR3 contains 15 residues. V lost 2 bases to trimming and J lost 1 base; unmatched junction nucleotides: 1. The germline gives CDR1 KGHSH, CDR2 LQKENI. The specimen was peripheral blood. The sequence came from a woman in her sixties or seventies with acute or convalescent COVID-19. The chain carries TRBV18 and TRBJ1-2; 10 positions agree with TRBD1. The CDR3 DNA sequence: TGTGCCAGCTCACCAGGGACAGGGGTTAACTATGGCTACACCTTC. It is translated as CASSPGTGVNYGYTF.